Presented here are 12 T cell receptor beta chains from one specimen sequenced in a study of T-cell memory formation after mild COVID-19. TCRdb ran MiXCR on the 5' RACE reads and lists one entry per CDR3 protein. The repertoire holds 200,000 to 250,000 distinct CDR3 sequences, more than 8% seen once, with around a fifth in the top ten. The material sequenced was PBMCs or a T cell subset sorted from them (not recorded which). These receptors were taken from a man between 18 and 29 years old who had mild COVID-19 (a few samples of this study predate the infection). Cell type and time point are not known.

In its sample, this clonotype was seen a few times. This rearrangement joins TRBV7-3 to TRBJ2-3; the match to TRBD1 covers 8 bases. The V gene's germline CDR1 is SGHTA and CDR2 FQGTGA. This CDR3 contains 15 residues. Losses at the gene ends were 3 bases for V and 2 bases for J; bases not matched to a gene: 4. The CDR3 nucleotides read TGTGCCAGCAGCTTTTTGGGACAGGCCACAGATACGCAGTATTTT. This gives the protein CASSFLGQATDTQYF.

This clonotype has a handful of counts. The chain joins TRBV11-2 to TRBJ1-4, with 9 bases lining up with TRBD1. Germline assignment: CDR1 SGHAT and CDR2 FQNNGV. J lost 3 bases, V lost 1 base, and 6 bases had no gene match. The CDR3 has 17 amino acids. In DNA, the CDR3 is TGTGCCAGCAGCTTAGTGTGGAGGGACAGGGCTAATGAAAAACTGTTTTTT. It specifies CASSLVWRDRANEKLFF. Filled out from reference TRBV11-2 and TRBJ1-4, the complete variable domain reads EAGVAQSPRYKIIEKRQSVAFWCNPISGHATLYWYQQILGQGPKLLIQFQNNGVVDDSQLPKDRFSAERLKGVDSTLKIQPAKLEDSAVYLCASSLVWRDRANEKLFFGSGTQLSVL.

The chain carries TRBV28 and TRBJ1-5; tentative D call: TRBD1 (6 bases). The CDR3 consists of 14 residues. Trimming pared 6 bases from V and 4 bases from J, leaving 13 bases between. The V gene's germline CDR1 is MDHEN and CDR2 SYDVKM. The DNA for the CDR3 is TGTGCCAGCAGGAGGGGGTATGGTAATCAGCCCCAGCATTTT. Translated, it gives CASRRGYGNQPQHF.

The J gene is TRBJ2-7, the V gene TRBV6-6, with D possibly TRBD2 on 5 matching bases. CDR3 length: 13 amino acids. Per germline, CDR1 MNHNY and CDR2 SVGAGI (reference sequence). V was trimmed by 5 bases and J by 4 bases, leaving 12 bases between them. This CDR3 is CASSPGSAYEQYV. In nucleotides, the CDR3 is TGTGCCAGCAGTCCTGGGAGCGCATACGAGCAGTACGTC.

The chain links TRBV12-3 or TRBV12-4 to TRBJ2-5, with D perhaps matching TRBD1 or TRBD2 (5 bases each). This CDR3 has 15 amino acids. V lost 3 bases to trimming and J lost 6 bases, with 17 bases between them. CDR3 nucleotides: TGTGCCAGCAGTTTTACTAACGGGCAGGGACAGACCCAGTACTTC. It encodes CASSFTNGQGQTQYF.

This clonotype has a count of ten or more. V gene TRBV6-5 combines with J gene TRBJ2-3, with 11 nucleotides matching TRBD2. The trim removed 5 bases at V and 6 bases at J, leaving 7 bases unmatched. From germline, CDR1 is MNHEY and CDR2 SVGAGI. This CDR3 is built from 15 residues. CDR3 in amino acids: CASSRSGGAKDTQYF. As DNA, the CDR3 is TGTGCCAGCAGTCGTAGCGGGGGGGCCAAGGATACGCAGTATTTT.

In DNA form, the CDR3 reads TGTGCCACCAGTGATCCCCGACTAGCGGCAGATACGCAGTATTTT. Its protein is CATSDPRLAADTQYF. V gene TRBV24-1 combines with J gene TRBJ2-3; 9 nucleotides agree with TRBD2. Looked up from germline, CDR1 is KGHDR and CDR2 is SFDVKD. The V segment lost 3 bases and the J segment 4 bases; nucleotides outside the gene matches: 4. The CDR3 runs 15 residues.

The chain joins TRBV6-2 or TRBV6-3 to TRBJ1-2; D ambiguous. Per germline, CDR1 MNHEY and CDR2 SVGEGT. This CDR3 is built from 13 residues. The germline V and J ends were trimmed by 2 bases and 0 bases, with 4 bases remaining between them. CDR3 region: CASSYRPNYGYTF. CDR3 sequence (DNA): TGTGCCAGCAGTTACAGGCCTAACTATGGCTACACCTTC.

This clonotype has only a few counts. The gene calls are TRBV7-2 and TRBJ2-7, with TRBD2 matching 10 bases. The germline CDR1 and CDR2 sequences are SGHTA and FQGNSA. The V gene end was trimmed by 6 bases and the J gene end by 3 bases; junction bases not matched to a gene: 2. There are 13 residues in the CDR3. The CDR3 DNA reads as TGTGCCAGCAGAATAGCGGGGGGCTACGAGCAGTACTTC. Translated: CASRIAGGYEQYF.

This clonotype was detected a few times. The CDR3 DNA reads TGTGCCAGCAGCTTAGGGTCGGGAGCAGAAAAACTGTTTTTT. This translates into CASSLGSGAEKLFF. The rearrangement joins TRBV7-9 to TRBJ1-4; D gene ambiguous. Trimming took off 1 base at V and 8 bases at J, with 11 bases between the two ends. The CDR3 covers 14 residues. CDR1 and CDR2 from the germline V gene are SEHNR and FQNEAQ (reference sequence).

The chain combines TRBV4-3 with TRBJ2-3; D unclear. V lost 3 bases to trimming and J lost 7 bases, with 5 bases between them. The CDR3 runs to 11 residues. In germline, CDR1 is LGHNA, CDR2 YSLEER. The CDR3 loop is CASSQGHTQYF. CDR3 nucleotides: TGCGCCAGCAGCCAGGGTCATACGCAGTATTTT.

This clonotype has a handful of counts. This chain uses TRBV12-3 or TRBV12-4 with TRBJ2-7; D possibly matches TRBD1 or TRBD2 (7 bases each). Trimming left V 7 bases short and J 2 bases short, with 18 bases between. This CDR3 region has 15 residues. The CDR3: CASTSQGGMAYEQYF. DNA of the CDR3: TGTGCCAGCACATCGCAGGGGGGGATGGCCTACGAGCAGTACTTC.